The 32 T cell receptor beta chains given below trace back to one sample, sequenced in a study of response to subunit inactivated influenza vaccine. TCRdb recomputed calls from the RT-PCR reads with MiXCR, one row per CDR3 protein. The table has about 540,000 distinct CDR3 sequences, around 21% seen once. The sample also formed part of further work on T cells expressing NK-cell markers. Per that paper: Template switching by 5'RACE with UMIs generated the TCR beta cDNA.

Sequencing was performed on CD4+ T cells sorted from PBMCs, taken 11 to 12 days after vaccination. Receptor source: a man between 45 and 60 years old who received an inactivated influenza vaccine.

This clonotype was recorded once. The chain carries TRBV5-5 and TRBJ2-5; D gene ambiguous. V lost 2 bases and J lost 4, with 9 bases in between. There are 13 residues in the CDR3. Per germline, CDR1 SGHKS and CDR2 YYEKEE (reference sequence). The CDR3 spells CASSFGSAETQYF. As DNA, the CDR3 is TGTGCCAGCAGCTTCGGTTCGGCAGAGACCCAGTACTTC. Full variable domain (missing parts from reference TRBV5-5 and TRBJ2-5): DAGVTQSPTHLIKTRGQQVTLRCSPISGHKSVSWYQQVLGQGPQFIFQYYEKEERGRGNFPDRFSARQFPNYSSELNVNALLLGDSALYLCASSFGSAETQYFGPGTRLLVL.

The chain employs TRBV5-1 and TRBJ2-3; 9 bases are shared with TRBD1. Germline V CDR1 and CDR2: SGHRS, YFSETQ. J lost 5 bases, V lost 4 bases, and 5 bases had no gene match. The length of the CDR3 is 14 residues. The CDR3 DNA sequence: TGCGCCAGCAGCCCGGGACAGGGCATAGATACGCAGTATTTT. Its protein product is CASSPGQGIDTQYF.

This clonotype was picked up many times. The rearrangement links TRBV12-3 or TRBV12-4 to TRBJ1-5, with D possibly TRBD1 on 5 matching bases. V shed 2 bases and J shed 3 bases, with 11 bases lying between them. This CDR3 is 15 amino acids long. In nucleotides, the CDR3 is TGTGCCAGCAGTTTACGGACAACTGCCAATCAGCCCCAGCATTTT. Its translation: CASSLRTTANQPQHF.

This clonotype was found a few times. This chain connects TRBV5-5 to TRBJ2-1; D perhaps matches TRBD1 (6 bases). Trimming removed 0 bases at V and 2 bases at J, with 9 bases between. This CDR3 contains 15 residues. The germline gives CDR1 SGHKS, CDR2 YYEKEE (reference sequence). CDR3 amino acids: CASSLEQGTYNEQFF. CDR3 nucleotides: TGTGCCAGCAGCTTGGAACAGGGAACCTACAATGAGCAGTTCTTC.

The V and J genes are TRBV15 and TRBJ1-4; D not resolved. This CDR3 comprises 13 residues. Trimming removed 0 bases at V and 8 bases at J, with 7 bases between. The V gene's germline CDR1 is LNHNV and CDR2 YYDKDF (reference sequence). The CDR3 bases are TGTGCCACCAGCAGAGATCGGAGGGAAAAACTGTTTTTT. Translating it yields CATSRDRREKLFF.

This clonotype came up a few times. V usage is TRBV20-1 and J usage is TRBJ1-5; weak D call: TRBD1 (6 bases). The CDR3 has 15 residues. Germline values: CDR1 DFQATT, CDR2 SNEGSKA (reference sequence). V was shortened by 6 bases and J by 3 bases, with 18 bases between the two germline ends. Here the CDR3 reads CSAPGLPGVNQPQHF. CDR3 DNA sequence: TGCAGTGCCCCGGGTCTACCAGGGGTCAATCAGCCCCAGCATTTT.

This clonotype was seen just once. The V gene is TRBV28, the J gene TRBJ2-5; perhaps D is TRBD1 or TRBD2 (6 bases each). Germline assignment: CDR1 MDHEN and CDR2 SYDVKM. V gave up 5 bases and J gave up 0 bases, with 19 bases separating them. The CDR3 is 17 amino acids. The CDR3 loop is CASSPHLGGLNQETQYF. The CDR3 coding sequence is TGTGCCAGCAGTCCTCATTTAGGGGGACTGAACCAAGAGACCCAGTACTTC. The whole variable domain, filled in from reference TRBV28 and TRBJ2-5, reads DVKVTQSSRYLVKRTGEKVFLECVQDMDHENMFWYRQDPGLGLRLIYFSYDVKMKEKGDIPEGYSVSREKKERFSLILESASTNQTSMYLCASSPHLGGLNQETQYFGPGTRLLVL.

The rearrangement links TRBV3-1 to TRBJ2-1, with D hard to call. Trimming left V 2 bases short and J 7 bases short, with 3 bases between. The CDR3 is 11 residues long. Germline-derived CDR1 and CDR2 are LGHDT and YNNKEL (reference sequence). Here the CDR3 DNA reads TGTGCCAGCAGCCAAATGAATGAGCAGTTCTTC. It is translated as CASSQMNEQFF.

This clonotype has only a few counts. The J gene is TRBJ2-2, the V gene TRBV10-3; no definite D call. With 2 bases removed from V and 7 bases from J, the gap between germline ends came to 17 bases. There are 16 residues in the CDR3. The germline V gene has CDR1 ENHRY and CDR2 SYGVKD. The CDR3 DNA sequence: TGTGCCATCAGTGAGGGGCCCCCCGGACGAGGCGGGGAGCTGTTTTTT. Amino acids: CAISEGPPGRGGELFF.

This clonotype was found a few times. The CDR3 here is CASSTLTSGTYEQYF. The DNA of the CDR3 is TGTGCCAGCAGCACCTTGACTAGCGGGACGTACGAGCAGTACTTC. The chain couples TRBV7-2 to TRBJ2-7, with TRBD2 identical over 11 bases. V shed 5 bases and J 4 bases; nucleotides not matched to a gene: 7. CDR3 size: 15 residues. Germline V CDR1 and CDR2: SGHTA, FQGNSA. The whole variable domain, filled in from reference TRBV7-2 and TRBJ2-7, reads GAGVSQSPSNKVTEKGKDVELRCDPISGHTALYWYRQSLGQGLEFLIYFQGNSAPDKSGLPSDRFSAERTGGSVSTLTIQRTQQEDSAVYLCASSTLTSGTYEQYFGPGTRLTVT.

The chain uses TRBV4-2 and TRBJ2-1; tentative D call: TRBD2 (5 bases). V gave up 4 bases and J gave up 6 bases, with 19 bases separating them. The CDR3 length is 16 residues. Looked up from germline, CDR1 is LGHNA and CDR2 is YNFKEQ. CDR3 sequence reads: CASSRQFGDYGNEQFF. The CDR3 DNA reads TGTGCCAGCAGCCGACAATTTGGCGACTATGGCAATGAGCAGTTCTTC.

V is TRBV14 and J is TRBJ1-1, with D possibly TRBD1 on 5 matching bases. V was pared by 3 bases and J by 7 bases, with 27 bases between. The length of the CDR3 is 18 residues. Germline values: CDR1 SGHDN, CDR2 FVKESK. DNA for the CDR3: TGTGCCAGCAGCCACCACCCACAGGCCCCGGATCCCCGAGATGAAGCTTTCTTT. Protein product: CASSHHPQAPDPRDEAFF.

This clonotype was recorded a few times. The chain is built from TRBV4-3 and TRBJ2-7; no clear D gene. Trimming stripped 0 bases from V and 6 bases from J, with 9 bases between. This CDR3 has 13 residues. The germline V gene encodes CDR1 LGHNA and CDR2 YSLEER. Here the CDR3 DNA reads TGCGCCAGCAGCCAAGATCGGTGGACCGAGCAGTACTTC. It codes for CASSQDRWTEQYF.

The chain has TRBV4-3 and TRBJ2-1; D may correspond to TRBD1 or TRBD2 (6 bases each). Germline CDR1 reads LGHNA; CDR2 reads YSLEER. Between the trimmed V and J ends, which lost 3 bases and 6 bases, there was a span of 12 bases. This CDR3 spans 14 amino acids. Here the CDR3 reads CASSHRWGANEQFF. Here the CDR3 DNA reads TGCGCCAGCAGCCACAGATGGGGGGCCAATGAGCAGTTCTTC.

This rearrangement joins TRBV7-2 to TRBJ2-3; either TRBD1 or TRBD2 may supply D (6 bases each). The germline V and J ends were trimmed by 5 bases and 4 bases, with 16 bases remaining between them. This CDR3 spans 15 amino acids. Germline V CDR1 and CDR2: SGHTA, FQGNSA. The CDR3 nucleotides read TGTGCCAGCAGCGCCGGGGGCCGGGGCCCAGATACGCAGTATTTT. Amino acid sequence: CASSAGGRGPDTQYF.

This clonotype was detected many times. V is TRBV20-1 and J is TRBJ1-5; TRBD1 aligns across 7 bases. This CDR3 has 13 amino acids. From germline, CDR1 is DFQATT and CDR2 SNEGSKA (reference sequence). V lost 6 bases, J lost 3 bases, and 5 bases stayed unmatched. Written as DNA, the CDR3 is TGCAGTGCCAATGAGGGGGCCAATCAGCCCCAGCATTTT. It yields the protein CSANEGANQPQHF.

This rearrangement joins TRBV24-1 to TRBJ2-6, with D perhaps TRBD1 (5 bases). Germline V lookup: CDR1 KGHDR, CDR2 SFDVKD. V lost 1 base, J lost 0 bases, and 12 bases lay in between. The CDR3 is 18 amino acids. The CDR3 sequence is CATSDFTGPYSGANVLTF. CDR3 sequence (DNA): TGTGCCACCAGTGATTTTACAGGTCCCTACTCTGGGGCCAACGTCCTGACTTTC.

The table lists this clonotype with a few counts. V is TRBV5-1 and J is TRBJ2-5, with a possible D match to TRBD2 (5 bases). This CDR3 has 13 residues. Trimming pared 0 bases from V and 7 bases from J, leaving 10 bases between. Per the germline V gene, CDR1 is SGHRS and CDR2 is YFSETQ. The CDR3, as DNA: TGCGCCAGCAGCTTGGTGGCGGGCGGGACCCAGTACTTC. Translating it yields CASSLVAGGTQYF.

This clonotype was recorded a few times. The CDR3 DNA sequence: TGCGCCAGCAGCCAGGTACTAGAGACTGAGCAGTTCTTC. It encodes CASSQVLETEQFF. The chain combines TRBV4-3 with TRBJ2-1; a possible D gene is TRBD2 (5 bases). From germline, CDR1 is LGHNA and CDR2 YSLEER. V lost 3 bases to trimming and J lost 9 bases, with 12 bases between them. This CDR3 has 13 residues.

The chain joins TRBV5-1 to TRBJ2-2; TRBD2 might be the D (5 bases). With 6 bases removed from V and 1 base from J, the gap between germline ends came to 13 bases. This CDR3 is built from 15 residues. Germline V CDR1 and CDR2: SGHRS, YFSETQ. The CDR3 loop is CASTPSAENTGELFF. CDR3 coding DNA: TGCGCCAGCACCCCTTCAGCGGAGAACACCGGGGAGCTGTTTTTT.

The chain is built from TRBV6-2 or TRBV6-3 and TRBJ2-7; either TRBD1 or TRBD2 may supply D (5 bases each). This CDR3 has 13 amino acids. CDR1 is MNHEY, CDR2 SVGEGT, per germline. Trimming stripped 6 bases from V and 5 bases from J, with 14 bases between. CDR3 sequence reads: CASRPGPAHEQYF. DNA for the CDR3: TGTGCCAGCAGGCCGGGACCAGCCCACGAGCAGTACTTC.

The chain combines TRBV6-1 with TRBJ2-2; 7 bases fit TRBD2. The germline CDR1 and CDR2 sequences are MNHNS and SASEGT. The CDR3 has 14 amino acids. V lost 6 bases to trimming and J lost 1 base; unmatched junction nucleotides: 2. CDR3 nucleotides: TGTGCCAGCAGAACTAGCGTGAACACCGGGGAGCTGTTTTTT. Encoded protein: CASRTSVNTGELFF.

The V call is TRBV20-1, the J call TRBJ2-1; 13 nucleotides align to TRBD2. The CDR3 runs to 14 residues. Germline V gene sequence: CDR1 DFQATT, CDR2 SNEGSKA (reference sequence). The V segment lost 6 bases and the J segment 9 bases; nucleotides outside the gene matches: 8. Written as DNA, the CDR3 is TGCAGTGCCAGGACTAGCGGGAGTATCAGTGAGCAGTTCTTC. This codes for CSARTSGSISEQFF.

This clonotype has only a few counts. The chain recombines TRBV7-2 with TRBJ2-7; D call uncertain. The CDR3 covers 15 residues. Germline CDR1 is SGHTA and CDR2 is FQGNSA. The germline V and J ends were trimmed by 5 bases and 3 bases, with 17 bases remaining between them. The CDR3 DNA reads TGTGCCAGCAGCCCCACCCCCGTTCGGCTCTACGAGCAGTACTTC. Translating gives CASSPTPVRLYEQYF.

The chain uses TRBV28 and TRBJ2-5; 10 positions agree with TRBD2. V dropped 4 bases and J dropped 5; count of bases not matched to a gene: 10. The CDR3 length is 16 residues. The germline CDR1 and CDR2 sequences are MDHEN and SYDVKM. CDR3 nucleotide sequence: TGTGCCAGCAGTTCTCAGCGGGAGGGTGCTCAGGAGACCCAGTACTTC. Its translation: CASSSQREGAQETQYF.

The genes are TRBV4-1 and TRBJ2-3; 9 positions agree with TRBD2. The CDR3 is 16 residues long. Per germline, CDR1 MGHRA and CDR2 YSYEKL. Unmatched junction bases numbered 3, after V lost 1 base and J lost 1 base. As DNA, the CDR3 is TGCGCCAGCAGCCAAGCACAGCGGGGGGGCACAGATACGCAGTATTTT. Protein sequence: CASSQAQRGGTDTQYF.

CDR3 nucleotides: TGTGCCAGCAGCTTAGGTTCCAGGGGGCTATACGAGCAGTACTTC. It encodes CASSLGSRGLYEQYF. V gene TRBV7-8 combines with J gene TRBJ2-7; TRBD1 agrees at 8 bases. Trimming removed 1 base from V and 4 bases from J; junction bases left unmatched: 6. This CDR3 has 15 amino acids. Germline-derived CDR1 and CDR2 are SGHVS and FQNEAQ. Looking up the rest from reference TRBV7-8 and TRBJ2-7 gives the full variable domain: GAGVSQSPRYKVAKRGQDVALRCDPISGHVSLFWYQQALGQGPEFLTYFQNEAQLDKSGLPSDRFFAERPEGSVSTLKIQRTQQEDSAVYLCASSLGSRGLYEQYFGPGTRLTVT.

This chain connects TRBV12-3 or TRBV12-4 to TRBJ2-1; perhaps TRBD2 as D (6 bases). V was pared by 3 bases and J by 6 bases, with 12 bases between. The CDR3 covers 14 residues. The CDR3 sequence is CASSLAGPSNEQFF. CDR3 bases: TGTGCCAGCAGTTTGGCGGGACCAAGCAATGAGCAGTTCTTC.

This clonotype was seen ten or more times. V usage is TRBV7-9 and J usage is TRBJ2-7; D might be TRBD2 (5 bases). V shed 1 base and J shed 7 bases, with 14 bases lying between them. Per germline, CDR1 SEHNR and CDR2 FQNEAQ (reference sequence). The CDR3 is 14 residues long. This CDR3 reads CASSLEGPLGEQYF. CDR3 in DNA: TGTGCCAGCAGCTTAGAAGGGCCACTAGGAGAGCAGTACTTC.

This rearrangement joins TRBV6-1 to TRBJ2-2, with D possibly being TRBD1 or TRBD2 (5 bases each). The V end was cut by 6 bases, the J end by 4 bases, with 18 bases between. From germline, CDR1 is MNHNS and CDR2 SASEGT. The CDR3 spans 16 residues. CDR3 sequence reads: CASRPMGVGRTGELFF. The CDR3 nucleotides read TGTGCCAGCAGACCTATGGGGGTCGGCCGCACCGGGGAGCTGTTTTTT.

This chain connects TRBV12-3 or TRBV12-4 to TRBJ2-3, with TRBD2 identical over 13 bases. V shed 6 bases and J 1 base; nucleotides not matched to a gene: 4. This CDR3 is 16 amino acids long. Here the CDR3 reads CASRRTSGGRTDTQYF. CDR3 DNA: TGTGCCAGCAGGCGGACTAGCGGGGGCCGCACAGATACGCAGTATTTT.

The chain carries TRBV5-1 and TRBJ2-1; D may be TRBD2 (7 bases). CDR3 length equals 16 residues. V was clipped by 5 bases and J by 1 base, with 16 bases between them. Germline values: CDR1 SGHRS, CDR2 YFSETQ. The CDR3 region has the DNA TGCGCCAGCAGGATACGGGGGGCCGGGTCCTACAATGAGCAGTTCTTC. This sequence encodes CASRIRGAGSYNEQFF.